These 31 T cell receptor beta chains were all obtained from the same sample, sequenced in a study of T cell responses to AZD1222 COVID-19 vaccine. Some clones are missing from TCRdb's copy, which holds only in-frame ones; the method was immunoSEQ multiplex PCR. The profile shows approximately 70,000 clones, about nine tenths of them singletons. Sequencing was performed on peripheral blood, taken 28 days after the second dose of the MenACWY control vaccine. Receptors originate from an adult who received the MenACWY meningococcal vaccine as a control.

The chain combines TRBV4-1 with TRBJ2-7; 11 bases line up with TRBD1. With V trimmed by 0 bases and J by 3 bases, 4 bases remained unmatched. The CDR3 consists of 16 residues. In germline, CDR1 is MGHRA, CDR2 YSYEKL. CDR3 nucleotides: TGCGCCAGCAGCCAAGATCAGGACAGGGGGCTCTACGAGCAGTACTTC. This gives the protein CASSQDQDRGLYEQYF.

The V gene is TRBV9, the J gene TRBJ1-1; D gene ambiguous. The CDR3 runs 13 residues. Between the trimmed V and J ends, which lost 0 bases and 7 bases, there was a span of 10 bases. Per the germline V gene, CDR1 is SGDLS and CDR2 is YYNGEE. CDR3 residues: CASSVGNNLEAFF. The DNA for the CDR3 is TGTGCCAGCAGCGTAGGGAACAACCTTGAAGCTTTCTTT.

The rearrangement links TRBV5-8 to TRBJ2-1, with TRBD2 matching 8 bases. Germline V gene sequence: CDR1 SGHTS, CDR2 YDEGEE. V shed 5 bases and J 7 bases; nucleotides not matched to a gene: 14. The CDR3 sequence is 16 residues long. The CDR3 DNA follows: TGTGCCAGCAGTCCCCTAGGCGGGGGGTCGAGAAATGAGCAGTTCTTC. Its translation: CASSPLGGGSRNEQFF.

The chain joins TRBV3-1 (or the pseudogene TRBV3-2) to TRBJ2-3, with D maybe TRBD2 (6 bases). Germline values: CDR1 LGHDT, CDR2 YNNKEL (reference sequence). The CDR3 contains 16 residues. With 1 base removed from V and 2 bases from J, the gap between germline ends came to 13 bases. DNA of the CDR3: TGTGCCAGCAGCCAAGGAATAGCGGACTACACAGATACGCAGTATTTT. It codes for CASSQGIADYTDTQYF.

This clone was found once. The rearrangement uses TRBV6-5 and TRBJ1-5, with no clear D. The CDR3 totals 14 residues. The V end was cut by 5 bases, the J end by 5 bases, with 13 bases between. The germline CDR1 and CDR2 sequences are MNHEY and SVGAGI. The CDR3 nucleotides read TGTGCCAGCAGTCAGAGTTTTGGGGATCAGCCCCAGCATTTT. Its protein product is CASSQSFGDQPQHF.

The chain has TRBV9 and TRBJ2-1; D may correspond to TRBD1 or TRBD2 (5 bases each). The CDR3 runs 14 residues. The V end lost 0 bases, the J end lost 10 bases, and 14 bases lay between the germline ends. Germline V gene sequence: CDR1 SGDLS, CDR2 YYNGEE. Here the CDR3 reads CASSVGYRGREQFF. The CDR3 coding sequence is TGTGCCAGCAGCGTAGGGTATCGGGGCCGGGAGCAGTTCTTC. The full variable domain, with the rest looked up from reference TRBV9 and TRBJ2-1, is DSGVTQTPKHLITATGQRVTLRCSPRSGDLSVYWYQQSLDQGLQFLIQYYNGEERAKGNILERFSAQQFPDLHSELNLSSLELGDSALYFCASSVGYRGREQFFGPGTRLTVL.

The chain recombines TRBV18 with TRBJ2-2, with TRBD2 matching over 11 bases. The CDR3 loop spans 16 amino acids. Germline V lookup: CDR1 KGHSH, CDR2 LQKENI. J lost 1 base, V lost 5 bases, and 3 bases had no gene match. The CDR3 DNA sequence: TGTGCCAGCTCAAAGGGACTAGCGGTGAACACCGGGGAGCTGTTTTTT. Translated, it gives CASSKGLAVNTGELFF.

This sequence joins TRBV28 and TRBJ2-7; D gene ambiguous. This CDR3 is 11 amino acids long. Germline assignment: CDR1 MDHEN and CDR2 SYDVKM. The V end lost 7 bases, the J end lost 3 bases, and 7 bases lay between the germline ends. The chain's CDR3 is CASINGYEQYF. As DNA, the CDR3 is TGTGCCAGCATTAACGGCTACGAGCAGTACTTC. Variable domain in full (rest from reference TRBV28 and TRBJ2-7): DVKVTQSSRYLVKRTGEKVFLECVQDMDHENMFWYRQDPGLGLRLIYFSYDVKMKEKGDIPEGYSVSREKKERFSLILESASTNQTSMYLCASINGYEQYFGPGTRLTVT.

This rearrangement joins TRBV5-1 to TRBJ1-1, with 11 bases that match TRBD1. J lost 3 bases, V lost 3 bases, and 1 base had no gene match. Germline loops: CDR1 SGHRS, CDR2 YFSETQ. The CDR3 is 14 amino acids. The CDR3 region has the DNA TGCGCCAGCAGCTGGGGACAGGGGGACACTGAAGCTTTCTTT. Translating gives CASSWGQGDTEAFF.

V gene TRBV28 combines with J gene TRBJ2-7, with D possibly TRBD1 on 6 matching bases. V was cut by 4 bases and J by 0 bases, with 16 bases left in between. Germline V CDR1 and CDR2: MDHEN, SYDVKM. The CDR3 runs 16 residues. The CDR3, as DNA: TGTGCCAGCAGTTCCATCCTCAGGGGACCCTCCTACGAGCAGTACTTC. Translating gives CASSSILRGPSYEQYF.

This chain links TRBV3-1 (or the pseudogene TRBV3-2) with TRBJ2-3; 8 positions agree with TRBD2. Germline V gene lookup returns CDR1 LGHDT and CDR2 YNNKEL (reference sequence). Unmatched junction bases numbered 10, after V lost 0 bases and J lost 5 bases. CDR3 length: 17 amino acids. The CDR3 DNA is TGTGCCAGCAGCCAAGATTTCGCGGGGGGCCGTGGAGATACGCAGTATTTT. Translated, it gives CASSQDFAGGRGDTQYF.

The chain employs TRBV5-1 and TRBJ2-7; D call uncertain. This CDR3 is built from 12 residues. The germline gives CDR1 SGHRS, CDR2 YFSETQ. The V and J ends lost 0 bases and 7 bases respectively, with 8 bases between them. The CDR3 sequence is CASSLDVGEQYF. The CDR3 DNA sequence: TGCGCCAGCAGCTTGGACGTAGGAGAGCAGTACTTC.

The chain links TRBV2 to TRBJ1-1; the D is unclear. The CDR3 extends over 13 amino acids. With 5 bases removed from V and 10 bases from J, the gap between germline ends came to 17 bases. The germline CDR1 and CDR2 sequences are SNHLY and FYNNEI. DNA for the CDR3: TGTGCCAGCAGTTTTTTGCGACGACTGGGAGCTTTCTTT. This sequence encodes CASSFLRRLGAFF.

Comment on this clone: Distinct nucleotide sequences in the sample also encode this CDR3. The chain combines TRBV12-3 or TRBV12-4 with TRBJ2-7; unclear D gene. V was shortened by 1 base and J by 1 base, with 2 bases between the two germline ends. CDR3 length: 12 residues. The CDR3: CASSLGSYEQYF. CDR3 in DNA: TGTGCCAGCAGTTTAGGGTCCTACGAGCAGTACTTC.

The chain combines TRBV10-3 with TRBJ1-6, with 10 positions matching TRBD1. V gave up 3 bases and J gave up 10 bases; unmatched junction bases: 6. This CDR3 has 15 amino acids. Germline loops: CDR1 ENHRY, CDR2 SYGVKD. The CDR3 nucleotides are TGTGCCATCAGTGACGGGACAGGGGAAGCATCACCCCTCCACTTT. Residues: CAISDGTGEASPLHF.

The J gene is TRBJ1-5, the V gene TRBV6-5; 7 bases are shared with TRBD1. Germline V gene sequence: CDR1 MNHEY, CDR2 SVGAGI. This CDR3 spans 14 amino acids. V lost 8 bases and J lost 6; bases outside the gene matches: 10. The CDR3 loop reads CASLDRDWGQPQHF. The CDR3 nucleotides are TGTGCCAGCCTAGACAGGGATTGGGGTCAGCCCCAGCATTTT.

This clone appeared a few times. The chain carries TRBV14 and TRBJ1-1; D not resolved. V gave up 4 bases and J gave up 0 bases, with 6 bases separating them. The CDR3 totals 13 residues. Germline CDR1 and CDR2: SGHDN and FVKESK. The CDR3 DNA reads TGTGCCAGCAGCCGCTCAATGAACACTGAAGCTTTCTTT. Translation gives CASSRSMNTEAFF.

This chain connects TRBV7-3 to TRBJ1-1; D is uncertain. V lost 4 bases and J 3 bases, leaving 12 bases between the germline ends. The CDR3 contains 14 residues. Germline V lookup: CDR1 SGHTA, CDR2 FQGTGA. The CDR3 loop is CASSYRGGDTEAFF. CDR3 sequence (DNA): TGTGCCAGCAGCTACAGAGGAGGTGACACTGAAGCTTTCTTT.

The chain employs TRBV11-1 and TRBJ2-5; D is perhaps TRBD1 or TRBD2 (6 bases each). V lost 5 bases to trimming and J lost 4 bases, with 14 bases between them. CDR3 size: 14 residues. Germline values: CDR1 SGHAT, CDR2 FQDESV (reference sequence). The DNA of the CDR3 is TGTGCCAGCAGCCTCGACAGGCGGGGAGAGACCCAGTACTTC. This encodes CASSLDRRGETQYF. Combining the CDR3 with reference TRBV11-1 and TRBJ2-5 gives the whole variable domain EAEVAQSPRYKITEKSQAVAFWCDPISGHATLYWYRQILGQGPELLVQFQDESVVDDSQLPKDRFSAERLKGVDSTLKIQPAELGDSAMYLCASSLDRRGETQYFGPGTRLLVL.

The J gene is TRBJ1-6, the V gene TRBV6-5; tentative D call: TRBD1 (5 bases). The V and J ends lost 7 bases and 9 bases respectively, with 19 bases between them. The CDR3 is made up of 15 amino acids. CDR1 is MNHEY and CDR2 is SVGAGI in the germline V gene. CDR3 protein: CASIPLGRDFSPLHF. Here the CDR3 DNA reads TGTGCCAGCATTCCCCTTGGCAGGGATTTTTCACCCCTCCACTTT.

CDR3: CASSHVERVNTGELFF. The CDR3 nucleotides are TGTGCCAGCTCACACGTCGAACGGGTTAACACCGGGGAGCTGTTTTTT. V gene TRBV18 combines with J gene TRBJ2-2, with D unresolved. The V gene's germline CDR1 is KGHSH and CDR2 LQKENI. The V end lost 4 bases, the J end lost 2 bases, and 14 bases lay between the germline ends. This CDR3 has 16 amino acids.

The V call is TRBV9, the J call TRBJ1-1, with D hard to call. V lost 0 bases and J lost 1, with 7 bases in between. The CDR3 contains 14 residues. Germline loops: CDR1 SGDLS, CDR2 YYNGEE. CDR3 loop: CASSVGHQNTEAFF. The CDR3 DNA reads as TGTGCCAGCAGCGTAGGTCACCAGAACACTGAAGCTTTCTTT.

The V and J genes are TRBV12-3 or TRBV12-4 and TRBJ1-4; D unclear. V lost 3 bases and J 8 bases, leaving 4 bases between the germline ends. CDR3 length equals 11 residues. CDR3: CASSFGEKLFF. CDR3 bases: TGTGCCAGCAGTTTCGGGGAAAAACTGTTTTTT.

The chain recombines TRBV6-5 with TRBJ1-4; D gene ambiguous. Per the germline V gene, CDR1 is MNHEY and CDR2 is SVGAGI. V lost 5 bases to trimming and J lost 7 bases, with 14 bases between them. The CDR3 extends over 14 amino acids. Written as DNA, the CDR3 is TGTGCCAGCAGTCGTCGACTGAGGAGTGAAAAACTGTTTTTT. This translates into CASSRRLRSEKLFF.

The J gene is TRBJ1-2, the V gene TRBV19; the D gene is possibly TRBD1 (6 bases). CDR3 length: 15 residues. V lost 4 bases and J lost 4, with 16 bases in between. Germline CDR1 reads LNHDA; CDR2 reads SQIVND (reference sequence). CDR3 DNA sequence: TGTGCCAGTAGTACCCCAACGGGACAAATCTATGGCTACACCTTC. It codes for CASSTPTGQIYGYTF.

V gene TRBV6-1 combines with J gene TRBJ1-4; TRBD1 matches 7 bases. The CDR3 has 16 amino acids. CDR1 is MNHNS and CDR2 is SASEGT in the germline V gene. The V segment lost 3 bases and the J segment 1 base; nucleotides outside the gene matches: 5. This CDR3 is CASSDPRDRTNEKLFF. DNA for the CDR3: TGTGCCAGCAGTGATCCCAGGGACAGAACTAATGAAAAACTGTTTTTT.

The chain joins TRBV5-5 to TRBJ1-2; D gene uncertain. The CDR3 spans 12 residues. In germline, CDR1 is SGHKS, CDR2 YYEKEE (reference sequence). The V end was cut by 0 bases, the J end by 7 bases, with 7 bases between. Here the CDR3 reads CASSLVASGYTF. Here the CDR3 DNA reads TGTGCCAGCAGCTTGGTAGCTAGTGGCTACACCTTC.

The chain uses TRBV7-2 and TRBJ2-3; tentatively, D is TRBD1 or TRBD2 (6 bases each). The CDR3 has 15 residues. CDR1 is SGHTA, CDR2 FQGNSA, per germline. Trimming took off 6 bases at V and 1 base at J, with 14 bases between the two ends. Written as DNA, the CDR3 is TGTGCCAGCAGTCCCACCCGGGGGCGCACAGATACGCAGTATTTT. Protein: CASSPTRGRTDTQYF.

The chain has TRBV6-5 and TRBJ1-1; D is possibly TRBD1 (6 bases). CDR3 size: 13 residues. CDR1 is MNHEY, CDR2 SVGAGI, per germline. V lost 6 bases and J 6 bases, leaving 14 bases between the germline ends. CDR3 sequence: CASSRRGGSEAFF. Written as DNA, the CDR3 is TGTGCCAGCAGCCGCAGGGGAGGTTCTGAAGCTTTCTTT.

J is TRBJ2-7 and V is TRBV4-1; D is possibly TRBD2 (6 bases). Trimming took off 1 base at V and 2 bases at J, with 12 bases between the two ends. The CDR3 contains 15 residues. Germline V CDR1 and CDR2: MGHRA, YSYEKL. In DNA, the CDR3 is TGCGCCAGCAGCCAAGTAGCGGAGTCCACCTACGAGCAGTACTTC. Translated, it gives CASSQVAESTYEQYF.

The chain employs TRBV3-1 (or the pseudogene TRBV3-2) and TRBJ1-1; D remains unclear. Germline loops: CDR1 LGHDT, CDR2 YNNKEL (reference sequence). The CDR3 consists of 14 residues. The germline V and J ends were trimmed by 3 bases and 3 bases, with 11 bases remaining between them. The CDR3 protein is CASSQGGSDTEAFF. CDR3 nucleotide sequence: TGTGCCAGCAGCCAGGGAGGGTCGGACACTGAAGCTTTCTTT.